This is a list of T cell receptor beta chains from one sample in a study of tumor T cells in aggressive B-cell lymphoma. Measured with immunoSEQ multiplex PCR; TCRdb has only the in-frame clones, and not every one. This table has over a thousand clones, 92% appearing once. The specimen sequenced was tumor tissue. The receptors stem from an adult with diffuse large B cell lymphoma. CDR3s include the opening cysteine and the closing phenylalanine or tryptophan. The D gene is left open where the match is weak. Size is omitted from some rows. Given values are once, few, many or a class for expanded clones.

few	NA	TRBV28	TRBJ2-7	TGTGCCAGCAGTCCCCGTGCGCCGGGCTACGAGCAGTACTTC	CASSPRAPGYEQYF
NA	NA	TRBV28	TRBJ2-5	TGTGCCAGCAGACCCCCCGGGAACCCCCAAGAGACCCAATACTTC	CASRPPGNPQETQYF
NA	TRBD1	TRBV19	TRBJ2-1	TGTGCCAGTAGTATAGATTTTGGGGGACAGGGAAGAAATGAGCAGTTCTTC	CASSIDFGGQGRNEQFF
once	TRBD1	TRBV19	TRBJ1-1	TGTGCCAGTAGTCGACAGGGGTCGAACACTGAAGCTTTCTTT	CASSRQGSNTEAFF
once	TRBD2	TRBV5-1	TRBJ2-3	TGCGCCAGCAGCTTGATAGCGGGAGAAGGAGATACGCAGTATTTT	CASSLIAGEGDTQYF
NA	NA	TRBV27	TRBJ2-1	TGTGCCAGCAGTTTGCCTTGGGAGCCGAGGATCTACAATGAGCAGTTCTTC	CASSLPWEPRIYNEQFF
NA	NA	TRBV28	TRBJ2-7	TGTGCCAGCAGTTTAGCGGGGTCCTACGAGCAGTACTTC	CASSLAGSYEQYF
NA	TRBD2	TRBV5-6	TRBJ2-1	TGTGCCAGCAGCTTGCCGCCCGGGACTAGCGGGAGCGATAATGAGCAGTTCTTC	CASSLPPGTSGSDNEQFF
NA	TRBD2	TRBV5-4	TRBJ2-1	TGTGCCAGCAGCCATAGCGGGAACTCCTACAATGAGCAGTTCTTC	CASSHSGNSYNEQFF
NA	NA	TRBV19	TRBJ1-2	TGTGCCAGTAGTATAAGGAGCTCCGGTGGCTACACCTTC	CASSIRSSGGYTF
NA	TRBD1	TRBV5-1	TRBJ2-1	TGCGCCAGCAGCTTTCTGACAGGGGCCCGGAATGAGCAGTTCTTC	CASSFLTGARNEQFF
NA	TRBD1	TRBV4-1	TRBJ1-5	TGCGCCAGCAGCCAAGATCTGACAGGGGCGGGGTGGCCCCAGCATTTT	CASSQDLTGAGWPQHF
NA	TRBD1	TRBV2	TRBJ1-2	TGTGCCAGCAGAAGACAGGGGTACTATGGCTACACCTTC	CASRRQGYYGYTF
NA	TRBD2	TRBV7-9	TRBJ2-3	TGTGCCAGCAGCTCCACTAGGCTAGCGGGAGGGCCCTATTTT	CASSSTRLAGGPYF
once	TRBD2	TRBV13	TRBJ2-3	TGTGCCAGCAGCTTAGCCAGACTAGCGGGAGGAGATACGCAGTATTTT	CASSLARLAGGDTQYF
NA	NA	TRBV5-4	TRBJ2-1	TGTGCCAGCAGCTTGGCCCCCAACTCCTACAATGAGCAGTTCTTC	CASSLAPNSYNEQFF
NA	TRBD2	TRBV19	TRBJ2-1	TGTGCCAGTAGTACGGCGGGAGAGTGGAATGAGCAGTTCTTC	CASSTAGEWNEQFF
NA	TRBD2	TRBV10-2	TRBJ2-5	TGCGCCAGCATGTCCGGGACTAGTGGCACTAGGATGACCCAGTACTTC	CASMSGTSGTRMTQYF
NA	TRBD2	TRBV10-3	TRBJ2-5	TGTGCCATCAGGGAAGCGGGATACCAAGAGACCCAGTACTTC	CAIREAGYQETQYF
NA	TRBD1	TRBV15	TRBJ1-5	TGTGCCACCAGTTTGACAGGGAGTCAGCCCCAGCATTTT	CATSLTGSQPQHF
NA	NA	TRBV9	TRBJ2-1	TGTGCCAGCAGCGTAGACAGCAATGAGCAGTTCTTC	CASSVDSNEQFF
NA	NA	TRBV30	TRBJ1-2	TGTGCCTGGAGTGTCCCCTTTTATTATGGCTACACCTTC	CAWSVPFYYGYTF
NA	NA	TRBV28	TRBJ2-4	TGTGCCAGCAGTTCCTCCCTGACTCGAAACATTCAGTACTTC	CASSSSLTRNIQYF
NA	TRBD2	TRBV28	TRBJ2-7	TGTGCCAGCAGTTTTATTACTAGCGGGAGTTACGAGCAGTACTTC	CASSFITSGSYEQYF
NA	NA	TRBV11-3	TRBJ1-1	TGTGCCAGCAGCCTATTCGAGGGCACTGAAGCTTTCTTT	CASSLFEGTEAFF
NA	NA	TRBV5-6	TRBJ2-1	TGTGCCAGCAGCGATAGCGGAAGGGCCGGCAATGAGCAGTTCTTC	CASSDSGRAGNEQFF
NA	NA	TRBV7-2	TRBJ2-7	TGTGCCAGCAGCCCCCTCTACGAGCAGTACTTC	CASSPLYEQYF
NA	NA	TRBV19	TRBJ1-4	TGTGCCAGTAGTATGGCGCGGGGGGCGATGAGAGAAAAACTGTTTTTT	CASSMARGAMREKLFF
NA	NA	TRBV6-5	TRBJ2-5	TGTGCCAGCAGTTACGCAGGGCAAGAGACCCAGTACTTC	CASSYAGQETQYF
NA	NA	TRBV14	TRBJ1-1	TGTGCCAGCAGCCGATTGACAGGGAACACTGAAGCTTTCTTT	CASSRLTGNTEAFF
NA	TRBD2	TRBV7-9	TRBJ2-1	TGTGCCAGCAGCTCTTCTAGCGGGTGGAGGGATGAGCAGTTCTTC	CASSSSSGWRDEQFF
NA	TRBD2	TRBV27	TRBJ2-7	TGTGCCAGCAGTCCCGGGACTAGCGGGAACGTGCAGTACTTC	CASSPGTSGNVQYF
NA	NA	TRBV2	TRBJ1-5	TGTGCCAGCAGTTACAGGGTGTCTCAGCCCCAGCATTTT	CASSYRVSQPQHF